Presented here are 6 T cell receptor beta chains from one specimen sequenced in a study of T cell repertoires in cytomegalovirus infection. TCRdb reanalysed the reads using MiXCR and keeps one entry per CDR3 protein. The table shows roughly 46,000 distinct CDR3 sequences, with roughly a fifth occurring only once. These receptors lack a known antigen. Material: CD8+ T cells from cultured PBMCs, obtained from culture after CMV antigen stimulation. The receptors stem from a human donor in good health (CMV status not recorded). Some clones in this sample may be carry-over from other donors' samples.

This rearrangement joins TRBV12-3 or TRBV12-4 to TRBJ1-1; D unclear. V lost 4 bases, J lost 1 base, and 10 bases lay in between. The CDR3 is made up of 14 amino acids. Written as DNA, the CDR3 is TGTGCCAGCAGTTACGGACGGGGGAACACTGAAGCTTTCTTT. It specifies CASSYGRGNTEAFF.

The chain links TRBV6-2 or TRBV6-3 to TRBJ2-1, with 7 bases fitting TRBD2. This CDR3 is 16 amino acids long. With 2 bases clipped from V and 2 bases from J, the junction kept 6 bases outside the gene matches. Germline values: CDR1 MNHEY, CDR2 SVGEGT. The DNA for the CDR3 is TGTGCCAGCAGTTACCCCCCTAGCGGCCCCTACAATGAGCAGTTCTTC. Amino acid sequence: CASSYPPSGPYNEQFF.

In nucleotides, the CDR3 is TGTGCCAGCAGCTTAGAATCGGAAGGCGGGGAGCTGTTTTTT. It yields the protein CASSLESEGGELFF. This chain links TRBV7-9 with TRBJ2-2; D not certain. This CDR3 region has 14 residues. V was shortened by 1 base and J by 7 bases, with 10 bases between the two germline ends. Germline V gene sequence: CDR1 SEHNR, CDR2 FQNEAQ (reference sequence).

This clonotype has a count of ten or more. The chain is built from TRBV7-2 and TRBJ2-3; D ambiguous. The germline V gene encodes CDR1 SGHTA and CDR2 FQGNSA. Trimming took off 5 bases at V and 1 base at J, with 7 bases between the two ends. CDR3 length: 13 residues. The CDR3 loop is CASSPDGTDTQYF. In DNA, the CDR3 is TGTGCCAGCAGCCCGGACGGCACAGATACGCAGTATTTT.

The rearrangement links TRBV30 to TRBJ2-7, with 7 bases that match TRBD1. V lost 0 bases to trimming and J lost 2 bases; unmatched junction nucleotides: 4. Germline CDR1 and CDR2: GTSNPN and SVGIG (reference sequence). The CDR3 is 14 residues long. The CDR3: CAWSVTGITYEQYF. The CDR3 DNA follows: TGTGCCTGGAGTGTGACAGGGATTACCTACGAGCAGTACTTC.

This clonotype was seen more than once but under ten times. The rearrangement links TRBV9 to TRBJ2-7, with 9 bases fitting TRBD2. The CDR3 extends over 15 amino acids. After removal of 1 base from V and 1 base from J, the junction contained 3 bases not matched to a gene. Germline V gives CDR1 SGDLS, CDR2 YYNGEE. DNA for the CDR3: TGTGCCAGCAGCGTAACAGCGGGAGGTTCCTACGAGCAGTACTTC. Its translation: CASSVTAGGSYEQYF.